One and the same sample provided the 28 T cell receptor beta chains below, sequenced in a study of T cells in Graves' hyperthyroidism and ophthalmopathy. From RNA transcripts, TCR beta CDR3 regions were amplified. An initial round of RT-PCR targeting the TCR CDR3 relied on the HTBI primer set. TCRdb recomputed calls from the multiplex PCR reads with MiXCR, one row per CDR3 protein. The sample yields about 500,000 distinct CDR3 sequences, roughly 17% seen once. Sequencing was done on a sample of blood. The receptors derive from a woman younger than 35 with Graves' ophthalmopathy.

At least ten counts were recorded for this clonotype. The chain links TRBV10-3 to TRBJ1-2; D may be TRBD1 (5 bases). V was clipped by 0 bases and J by 4 bases, with 9 bases between them. The CDR3 contains 14 residues. Germline V lookup: CDR1 ENHRY, CDR2 SYGVKD. The CDR3 bases are TGTGCCATCAGTGAGTCGCTAGGGACCTATGGCTACACCTTC. It yields the protein CAISESLGTYGYTF.

Comment on this clonotype: One end of the junction is discordant with germline, which a read error may explain. The gene calls are TRBV7-2 and TRBJ1-5; 8 positions match TRBD1. The CDR3 extends over 15 amino acids. Germline V gene sequence: CDR1 SGHTA, CDR2 FQGNSA. This chain's CDR3 is CAGSWDRSTNQPQHF. The CDR3, as DNA: TGTGCCGGCAGCTGGGACAGGTCGACTAATCAGCCCCAGCATTTT.

This chain uses TRBV27 with TRBJ2-5, with TRBD2 matching over 15 bases. CDR1 and CDR2 from the germline V gene are MNHEY and SMNVEV (reference sequence). Trimming took 5 bases from V and 5 from J; bases not matched to a gene: 6. The CDR3 is 16 amino acids. The CDR3 spells CASSRRTSGGVETQYF. CDR3 DNA: TGTGCCAGCAGTCGGCGGACTAGCGGGGGGGTTGAGACCCAGTACTTC.

This clonotype has at least ten counts. The V call is TRBV7-9, the J call TRBJ1-6; D is perhaps TRBD1 (6 bases). In germline, CDR1 is SEHNR, CDR2 FQNEAQ (reference sequence). V was clipped by 5 bases and J by 9 bases, with 23 bases between them. CDR3 size: 17 residues. The CDR3 bases are TGTGCCAGCAGCCTTTCCCGGGACAAACAGCAGGGTTCACCCCTCCACTTT. It specifies CASSLSRDKQQGSPLHF.

This clonotype was seen a handful of times. V usage is TRBV14 and J usage is TRBJ2-2; D may be TRBD1 (5 bases). This CDR3 contains 16 residues. The ends were cut back, 1 base at V and 2 bases at J, with 11 bases in the middle. Germline CDR1 SGHDN, CDR2 FVKESK. CDR3: CASSQVGTGNTGELFF. CDR3 nucleotide sequence: TGTGCCAGCAGCCAAGTCGGTACAGGCAACACCGGGGAGCTGTTTTTT.

This clonotype was recorded many times. V usage is TRBV5-1 and J usage is TRBJ1-1; 8 nucleotides align to TRBD1. Germline lookup yields CDR1 SGHRS and CDR2 YFSETQ. V gave up 3 bases and J gave up 6 bases; unmatched junction bases: 7. This CDR3 spans 14 amino acids. The CDR3: CASSWTGTGAEAFF. The CDR3 DNA reads TGCGCCAGCAGCTGGACAGGGACTGGAGCTGAAGCTTTCTTT.

This clonotype was recorded at least ten times. J is TRBJ2-3 and V is TRBV3-1; 7 nucleotides line up with TRBD2. The CDR3 contains 16 residues. V shed 1 base, J shed 6 bases, and the junction held 10 bases outside the gene matches. Germline lookup yields CDR1 LGHDT and CDR2 YNNKEL (reference sequence). CDR3 sequence: CASSQGRDYQTDTQYF. DNA of the CDR3: TGTGCCAGCAGCCAAGGCCGGGACTACCAAACGGATACGCAGTATTTT.

This chain joins TRBV29-1 and TRBJ1-6; TRBD1 is a possible D gene (6 bases). The V gene's germline CDR1 is SQVTM and CDR2 ANQGSEA. The CDR3 has 12 residues. Trimming took 5 bases from V and 9 from J, leaving 11 bases between them. CDR3 bases: TGCAGCGTTCAGGGGAAAGGTTCACCCCTCCACTTT. It codes for CSVQGKGSPLHF.

This clonotype was detected only a few times. The chain links TRBV19 to TRBJ1-1; 8 bases match TRBD1. This CDR3 region has 14 residues. The germline V gene has CDR1 LNHDA and CDR2 SQIVND (reference sequence). The ends lost 7 bases at V and 5 bases at J; junction bases unmatched: 9. CDR3 DNA: TGTGCCAGTATGGGCCAGGGGGCGGTTACTGAAGCTTTCTTT. It encodes CASMGQGAVTEAFF.

This clonotype was seen repeatedly, ten times or more. The chain uses TRBV28 and TRBJ1-1, with D hard to call. The CDR3 loop spans 15 amino acids. The germline V and J ends were trimmed by 3 bases and 4 bases, with 15 bases remaining between them. Germline V CDR1 and CDR2: MDHEN, SYDVKM. Written as DNA, the CDR3 is TGTGCCAGCAGTTTTACCTACAGCCCGATCACTGAAGCTTTCTTT. Its protein product is CASSFTYSPITEAFF.

The chain recombines TRBV20-1 with TRBJ2-7; tentatively, D is TRBD1 (6 bases). This CDR3 has 14 residues. Germline lookup yields CDR1 DFQATT and CDR2 SNEGSKA (reference sequence). V lost 3 bases and J lost 3, with 15 bases in between. CDR3 amino acids: CSASLIGQNYEQYF. In DNA form, the CDR3 reads TGCAGTGCTAGTTTGATCGGACAGAACTACGAGCAGTACTTC.

In this sample, this clonotype turned up many times. The chain employs TRBV11-2 and TRBJ1-2, with 8 bases fitting TRBD1. The CDR3 sequence is 18 residues long. V shed 1 base, J shed 5 bases, and the junction held 15 bases outside the gene matches. The germline V gene has CDR1 SGHAT and CDR2 FQNNGV. The CDR3 region is CASSLAFPRTGPLYGYTF. Written as DNA, the CDR3 is TGTGCCAGCAGCTTAGCCTTTCCCCGGACAGGGCCTCTGTATGGCTACACCTTC.

The rearrangement uses TRBV6-2 or TRBV6-3 and TRBJ2-2; D assignment may be TRBD1 or TRBD2 (5 bases each). V lost 4 bases to trimming and J lost 7 bases, with 19 bases between them. CDR1 is MNHEY, CDR2 SVGEGT, per germline. The CDR3 length is 16 residues. The CDR3 is CASSLGESSSGGELFF. In DNA, the CDR3 is TGTGCCAGCAGTTTGGGGGAATCTAGCTCGGGCGGGGAGCTGTTTTTT.

On this clonotype: Mismatch with germline at one junction end may stem from a read error. This chain uses TRBV27 with TRBJ1-1; D unclear. The germline V gene has CDR1 MNHEY and CDR2 SMNVEV (reference sequence). This CDR3 contains 15 residues. The CDR3 bases are TGTGCCAGCAGCCCCGATACCAGGATGAACACTGTAGCTTTCTTT. Translated: CASSPDTRMNTVAFF.

Points on this clonotype: At one end the junction does not follow the germline gene, possibly because of a read error. The chain uses TRBV9 and TRBJ2-1; the match to TRBD1 covers 7 bases. The CDR3 is 13 amino acids. Per the germline V gene, CDR1 is SGDLS and CDR2 is YYNGEE. CDR3 sequence reads: CASSVTGAGEQLF. The CDR3 DNA is TGTGCCAGCAGCGTAACAGGGGCGGGTGAGCAGCTCTTC.

This clonotype was seen a handful of times. The rearrangement uses TRBV5-1 and TRBJ1-2; 7 positions agree with TRBD1. The CDR3 is 14 amino acids. Looked up from germline, CDR1 is SGHRS and CDR2 is YFSETQ. V gave up 3 bases and J gave up 6 bases; unmatched junction bases: 8. The CDR3 bases are TGCGCCAGCAGCTACGGAGGGCAGGGGGATGGCTACACCTTC. This encodes CASSYGGQGDGYTF. Supplemented by reference TRBV5-1 and TRBJ1-2, the full variable domain reads KAGVTQTPRYLIKTRGQQVTLSCSPISGHRSVSWYQQTPGQGLQFLFEYFSETQRNKGNFPGRFSGRQFSNSRSEMNVSTLELGDSALYLCASSYGGQGDGYTFGSGTRLTVV.

This clonotype has a handful of counts. Here the CDR3 reads CASSYFGGGGTDTQYF. DNA of the CDR3: TGTGCCAGCAGTTACTTTGGGGGCGGGGGCACAGATACGCAGTATTTT. This chain connects TRBV6-5 to TRBJ2-3; the D gene could be TRBD1 or TRBD2 (6 bases each). The length of the CDR3 is 16 residues. Trimming cost V 1 base and J 1 base, with 12 bases left between them. CDR1 and CDR2 from the germline V gene are MNHEY and SVGAGI.

This clonotype was seen ten or more times. The genes are TRBV28 and TRBJ1-5, with 7 bases that match TRBD1. Germline loops: CDR1 MDHEN, CDR2 SYDVKM. The trim removed 3 bases at V and 1 base at J, leaving 9 bases unmatched. This CDR3 has 17 amino acids. CDR3 DNA sequence: TGTGCCAGCAGTTTCGACAGGGAGGTTGAGAGCAATCAGCCCCAGCATTTT. The encoded protein is CASSFDREVESNQPQHF.

This clonotype was counted many times. This sequence joins TRBV2 and TRBJ2-7; a weak D match, TRBD1 (6 bases). This CDR3 contains 14 residues. V was pared by 8 bases and J by 2 bases, with 16 bases between. Germline CDR1 reads SNHLY; CDR2 reads FYNNEI. For the CDR3, the DNA is TGTGCCAGCTTCGGGGCCTCAGGGGCCTACGAGCAGTACTTC. Its translation is CASFGASGAYEQYF.

This clonotype was recorded a few times. This chain links TRBV19 with TRBJ2-2; 8 nucleotides agree with TRBD2. The V and J ends lost 2 bases and 5 bases, in that order; junction bases with no gene match: 4. Germline V CDR1 and CDR2: LNHDA, SQIVND (reference sequence). The CDR3 contains 15 residues. This chain's CDR3 is CASSILGGRTGELFF. In DNA form, the CDR3 reads TGTGCCAGTAGTATACTGGGCGGGAGGACCGGGGAGCTGTTTTTT.

V is TRBV2 and J is TRBJ1-1, with D possibly TRBD1 on 5 matching bases. Germline values: CDR1 SNHLY, CDR2 FYNNEI. V lost 9 bases and J 7 bases, leaving 12 bases between the germline ends. There are 11 residues in the CDR3. In nucleotides, the CDR3 is TGTGCCAGTGGGGGGGGGGGTGAAGCTTTCTTT. Its protein is CASGGGGEAFF.

This chain joins TRBV6-1 and TRBJ2-7; either TRBD1 or TRBD2 may fit D (6 bases each). V was clipped by 6 bases and J by 5 bases, with 17 bases between them. The CDR3 spans 14 residues. Germline CDR1 reads MNHNS; CDR2 reads SASEGT. DNA for the CDR3: TGTGCCAGCAGGGAGGGGGGCTCCTTGGACGAGCAGTACTTC. Protein product: CASREGGSLDEQYF.

In this sample, this clonotype turned up a few times. The chain employs TRBV10-3 and TRBJ2-2; the D gene is possibly TRBD1 (5 bases). The CDR3 has 14 amino acids. The V end lost 8 bases, the J end lost 8 bases, and 18 bases lay between the germline ends. Germline CDR1 is ENHRY and CDR2 is SYGVKD. The CDR3 is CAIQGGPSGGELFF. DNA of the CDR3: TGTGCCATCCAGGGTGGGCCCTCAGGGGGGGAGCTGTTTTTT.

There are many counts of this clonotype. CDR3 amino acids: CSASLSSYNEQFF. Here the CDR3 DNA reads TGCAGTGCTAGTTTGAGCTCCTACAATGAGCAGTTCTTC. This chain uses TRBV20-1 with TRBJ2-1; D is ambiguous. V was shortened by 3 bases and J by 0 bases, with 6 bases between the two germline ends. The CDR3 consists of 13 residues. The germline V gene encodes CDR1 DFQATT and CDR2 SNEGSKA (reference sequence).

The table lists this clonotype with many counts. The V gene is TRBV6-4, the J gene TRBJ2-3; no clear D gene. V lost 5 bases, J lost 0 bases, and 12 bases lay in between. CDR1 is MRHNA and CDR2 is SNTAGT in the germline V gene. The CDR3 totals 15 residues. The CDR3 sequence: CASSLDASSTDTQYF. CDR3 coding DNA: TGTGCCAGCAGTTTGGACGCGAGTAGCACAGATACGCAGTATTTT.

V gene TRBV15 combines with J gene TRBJ1-4, with D uncertain. This CDR3 is 14 amino acids long. CDR1 and CDR2 from the germline V gene are LNHNV and YYDKDF (reference sequence). Trimming pared 1 base from V and 0 bases from J, leaving 3 bases between. The CDR3 sequence is CATSRVATNEKLFF. The CDR3 nucleotides read TGTGCCACCAGCAGAGTTGCAACTAATGAAAAACTGTTTTTT.

The chain recombines TRBV28 with TRBJ2-7; D may be TRBD1 (6 bases). The V and J ends lost 3 bases and 6 bases respectively, with 18 bases between them. Per the germline V gene, CDR1 is MDHEN and CDR2 is SYDVKM. The CDR3 has 15 amino acids. In DNA, the CDR3 is TGTGCCAGCAGTTTTAACGCAGGGGTAAAGATCGAGCAGTACTTC. As protein: CASSFNAGVKIEQYF.

This chain uses TRBV3-1 with TRBJ2-3, with TRBD1 matching over 8 bases. Per germline, CDR1 LGHDT and CDR2 YNNKEL (reference sequence). The CDR3 has 16 residues. Unmatched junction bases numbered 8, after V lost 1 base and J lost 5 bases. The CDR3 DNA is TGTGCCAGCAGCCAAGGAGGGACAGGACCACAAGATACGCAGTATTTT. Translated, it gives CASSQGGTGPQDTQYF.